A single sample is the source of the 9 T cell receptor beta chains below, sequenced in a study of control samples from healthy donors and cancer patients. Repertoires were generated with immunoSEQ multiplex PCR, while TCRdb's copy carries only in-frame clones and drops some. The profile shows 65,000 to 75,000 clones, less than 90% of them singletons. The sample was blood. These receptors all come from a woman in her 50s in good health.

V is TRBV6-1 and J is TRBJ1-4; no reliable D call. The length of the CDR3 is 14 residues. The germline gives CDR1 MNHNS, CDR2 SASEGT. V was shortened by 1 base and J by 5 bases, with 8 bases between the two germline ends. The DNA of the CDR3 is TGTGCCAGCAGTGAAGGGTCGGAGAATGAAAAACTGTTTTTT. This sequence encodes CASSEGSENEKLFF.

The chain uses TRBV6-5 and TRBJ1-2, with D possibly matching TRBD1 (5 bases). The CDR3 contains 13 residues. Between the trimmed V and J ends, which lost 6 bases and 6 bases, there was a span of 14 bases. CDR1 and CDR2 (germline): MNHEY, SVGAGI. CDR3 amino acids: CASRATGTDGYTF. CDR3 in DNA: TGTGCCAGCAGGGCGACCGGGACGGATGGCTACACCTTC.

The rearrangement uses TRBV28 and TRBJ1-5, with 7 bases matching TRBD1. Germline V lookup: CDR1 MDHEN, CDR2 SYDVKM. V shed 1 base, J shed 0 bases, and the junction held 12 bases outside the gene matches. The CDR3 runs to 19 residues. The CDR3 spells CASSLLSLFGTDSNQPQHF. CDR3 in DNA: TGTGCCAGCAGTTTATTGAGCCTTTTTGGGACAGATAGCAATCAGCCCCAGCATTTT.

The chain links TRBV3-1 (or the pseudogene TRBV3-2) to TRBJ2-3, with 13 bases aligning to TRBD2. V shed 2 bases, J shed 8 bases, and the junction held 7 bases outside the gene matches. The germline V gene has CDR1 LGHDT and CDR2 YNNKEL (reference sequence). The CDR3 contains 16 residues. The chain's CDR3 is CASSQTSGRASGTQYF. The CDR3 DNA reads TGTGCCAGCAGCCAAACTAGCGGGAGGGCCTCAGGTACGCAGTATTTT.

The chain has TRBV3-1 (or the pseudogene TRBV3-2) and TRBJ2-7; TRBD1 agrees at 9 bases. V gave up 1 base and J gave up 5 bases; unmatched junction bases: 6. CDR1 and CDR2 from the germline V gene are LGHDT and YNNKEL (reference sequence). CDR3 length: 15 residues. The CDR3 nucleotides are TGTGCCAGCAGCCAAGCCGGGACAGGGTACCACGAGCAGTACTTC. It translates to CASSQAGTGYHEQYF.

This clone was counted a few times. The J gene is TRBJ1-3, the V gene TRBV6-5; D gene unclear. Germline-derived CDR1 and CDR2 are MNHEY and SVGAGI. The CDR3 is 13 residues long. Trimming cost V 2 bases and J 2 bases, with 4 bases left between them. DNA for the CDR3: TGTGCCAGCAGTTACAAGGCTGGAAACACCATATATTTT. Its protein is CASSYKAGNTIYF.

This clone was detected once. This sequence joins TRBV30 and TRBJ1-6; TRBD1 might be the D (6 bases). CDR3 size: 13 residues. Germline V lookup: CDR1 GTSNPN, CDR2 SVGIG (reference sequence). The germline V and J ends were trimmed by 2 bases and 8 bases, with 10 bases remaining between them. CDR3 residues: CAWSSRGDSPLHF. The CDR3 bases are TGTGCCTGGAGTTCCAGGGGTGATTCACCCCTCCACTTT. Combining the CDR3 with reference TRBV30 and TRBJ1-6 gives the whole variable domain SQTIHQWPATLVQPVGSPLSLECTVEGTSNPNLYWYRQAAGRGLQLLFYSVGIGQISSEVPQNLSASRPQDRQFILSSKKLLLSDSGFYLCAWSSRGDSPLHFGNGTRLTVT.

The sample holds one count of this clone. This sample also contains other DNA sequences that code for the same CDR3. The rearrangement joins TRBV3-1 (or the pseudogene TRBV3-2) to TRBJ2-1, with unresolved D. The V end was cut by 0 bases, the J end by 5 bases, with 8 bases between. There are 14 residues in the CDR3. Germline assignment: CDR1 LGHDT and CDR2 YNNKEL (reference sequence). The CDR3 loop is CASSQDFSDNEQFF. The DNA of the CDR3 is TGTGCCAGCAGCCAAGATTTTTCGGACAATGAGCAGTTCTTC.

This clone was picked up one time. The chain is built from TRBV29-1 and TRBJ1-3; TRBD1 might be the D (5 bases). Germline V gene lookup returns CDR1 SQVTM and CDR2 ANQGSEA. V lost 0 bases, J lost 4 bases, and 13 bases lay in between. The CDR3 is 15 residues long. The CDR3 DNA sequence: TGCAGCGTTGAAGATTCTGCGGGGCCCGGAAACACCATATATTTT. Translating it yields CSVEDSAGPGNTIYF.